This TCR beta chain was recorded in a study of shared clonotypes between healthy human individuals. The protocol was immunoSEQ multiplex PCR, while the TCRdb copy is restricted to in-frame clones and leaves out a portion. The sample lists over a million clones, approximately 78% occurring once. Trimming cost V 2 bases and J 3 bases, with 16 bases left between them. Germline V gene data show CDR1 as SGHRS and CDR2 as YFSETQ. The CDR3 contains 16 residues. The sequenced material came from memory CD4+ T cells from PBMCs. Subset specified: CD45RA-negative fraction. The receptor was isolated from a man aged 18 to 35 in good health. Some clones in this sample may be carry-over from other donors' samples. V usage is TRBV5-1 and J usage is TRBJ2-3; D possibly uses TRBD1 or TRBD2 (5 bases each). CDR3 DNA: TGCGCCAGCAGCTTCTTTAAGGCCGGGGCTACAGATACGCAGTATTTT. This encodes CASSFFKAGATDTQYF.